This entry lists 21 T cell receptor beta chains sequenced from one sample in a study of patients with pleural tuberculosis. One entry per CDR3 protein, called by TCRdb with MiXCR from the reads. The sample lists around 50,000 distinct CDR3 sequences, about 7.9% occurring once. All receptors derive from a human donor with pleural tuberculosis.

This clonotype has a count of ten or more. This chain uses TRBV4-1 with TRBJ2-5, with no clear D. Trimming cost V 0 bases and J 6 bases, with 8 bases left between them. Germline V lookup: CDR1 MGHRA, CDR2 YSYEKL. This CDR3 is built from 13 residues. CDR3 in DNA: TGCGCCAGCAGCCAAGATGAATCCCAGACCCAGTACTTC. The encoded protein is CASSQDESQTQYF.

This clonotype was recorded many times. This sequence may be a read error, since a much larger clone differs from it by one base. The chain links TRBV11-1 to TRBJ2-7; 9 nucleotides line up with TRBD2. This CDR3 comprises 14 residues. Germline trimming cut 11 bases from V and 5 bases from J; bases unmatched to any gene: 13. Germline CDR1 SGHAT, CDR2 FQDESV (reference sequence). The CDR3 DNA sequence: TGTGCCGGCGCGGGAGGGGGAAGGTCGGACGAGCAGTACGTC. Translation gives CAGAGGGRSDEQYV.

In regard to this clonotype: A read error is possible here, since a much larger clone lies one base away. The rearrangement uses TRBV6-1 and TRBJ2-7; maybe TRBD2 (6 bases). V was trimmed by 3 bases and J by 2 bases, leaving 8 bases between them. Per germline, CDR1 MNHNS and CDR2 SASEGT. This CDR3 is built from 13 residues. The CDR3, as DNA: TGTGCCAGCAGTGAGGGACTTCCCTACGAGCAGTACTTC. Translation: CASSEGLPYEQYF.

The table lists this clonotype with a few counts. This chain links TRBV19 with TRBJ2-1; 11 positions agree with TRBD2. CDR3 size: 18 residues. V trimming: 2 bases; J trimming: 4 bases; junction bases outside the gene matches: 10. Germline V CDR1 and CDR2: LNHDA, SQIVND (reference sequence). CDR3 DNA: TGTGCCAGTAGTATAAACGGAAGGCTAGCGGGAGGATACAATGAGCAGTTCTTC. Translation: CASSINGRLAGGYNEQFF.

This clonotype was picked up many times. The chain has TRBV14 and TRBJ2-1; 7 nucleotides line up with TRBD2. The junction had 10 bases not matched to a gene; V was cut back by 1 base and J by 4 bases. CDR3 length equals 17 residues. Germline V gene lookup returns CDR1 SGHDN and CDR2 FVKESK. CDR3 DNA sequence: TGTGCCAGCAGCCAAGCGGGAGGATCTTCTCCGTACAATGAGCAGTTCTTC. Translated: CASSQAGGSSPYNEQFF.

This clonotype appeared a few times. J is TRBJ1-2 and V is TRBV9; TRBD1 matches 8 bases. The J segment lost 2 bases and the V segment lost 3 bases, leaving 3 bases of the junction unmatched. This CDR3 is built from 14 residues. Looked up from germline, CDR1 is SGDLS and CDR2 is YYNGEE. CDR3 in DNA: TGTGCCAGCAGCGCAAGGGACAGGAACTATGGCTACACCTTC. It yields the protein CASSARDRNYGYTF.

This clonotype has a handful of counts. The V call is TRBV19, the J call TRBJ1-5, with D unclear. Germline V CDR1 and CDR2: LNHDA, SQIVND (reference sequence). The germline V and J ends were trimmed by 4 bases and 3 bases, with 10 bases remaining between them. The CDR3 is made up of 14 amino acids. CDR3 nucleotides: TGTGCCAGTAGTAGGCCCCATGACAATCAGCCCCAGCATTTT. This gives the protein CASSRPHDNQPQHF.

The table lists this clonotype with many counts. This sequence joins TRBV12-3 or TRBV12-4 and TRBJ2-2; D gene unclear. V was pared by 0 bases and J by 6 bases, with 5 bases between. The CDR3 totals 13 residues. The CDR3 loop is CASSLARPGELFF. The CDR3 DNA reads TGTGCCAGCAGTTTAGCCCGTCCCGGGGAGCTGTTTTTT.

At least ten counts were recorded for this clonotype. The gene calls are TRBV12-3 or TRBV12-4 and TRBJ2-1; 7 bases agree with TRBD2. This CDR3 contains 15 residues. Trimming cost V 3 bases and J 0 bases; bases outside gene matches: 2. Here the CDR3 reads CASSFGGSSYNEQFF. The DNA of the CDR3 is TGTGCCAGCAGTTTTGGCGGGAGCTCCTACAATGAGCAGTTCTTC.

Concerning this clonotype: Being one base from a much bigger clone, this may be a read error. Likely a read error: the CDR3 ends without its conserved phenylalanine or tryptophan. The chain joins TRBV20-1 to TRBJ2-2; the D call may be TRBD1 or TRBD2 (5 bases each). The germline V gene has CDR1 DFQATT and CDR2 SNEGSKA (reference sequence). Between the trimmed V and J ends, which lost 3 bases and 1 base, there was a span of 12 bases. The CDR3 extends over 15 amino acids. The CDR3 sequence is CSASIRDLNTGELFS. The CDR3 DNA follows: TGCAGTGCTAGCATCCGGGACCTGAACACCGGGGAGCTGTTTTCT.

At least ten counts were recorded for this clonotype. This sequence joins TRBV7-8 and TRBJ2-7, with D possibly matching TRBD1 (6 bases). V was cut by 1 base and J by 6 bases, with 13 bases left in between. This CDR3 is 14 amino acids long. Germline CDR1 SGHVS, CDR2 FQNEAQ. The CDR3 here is CASSLVATGREQYF. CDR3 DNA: TGTGCCAGCAGCTTAGTTGCTACAGGGCGCGAGCAGTACTTC.

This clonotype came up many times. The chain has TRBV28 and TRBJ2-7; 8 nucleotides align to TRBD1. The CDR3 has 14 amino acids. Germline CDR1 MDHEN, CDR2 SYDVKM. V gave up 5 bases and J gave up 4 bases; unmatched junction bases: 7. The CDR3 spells CASSPGQGLYEQYF. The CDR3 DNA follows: TGTGCCAGCAGTCCCGGACAGGGCCTTTACGAGCAGTACTTC.

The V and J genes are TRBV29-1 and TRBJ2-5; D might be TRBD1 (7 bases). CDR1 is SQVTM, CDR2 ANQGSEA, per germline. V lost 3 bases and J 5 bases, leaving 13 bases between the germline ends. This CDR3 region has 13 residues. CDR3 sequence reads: CSVEKTGRETQYF. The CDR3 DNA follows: TGCAGCGTTGAGAAGACAGGGAGGGAGACCCAGTACTTC.

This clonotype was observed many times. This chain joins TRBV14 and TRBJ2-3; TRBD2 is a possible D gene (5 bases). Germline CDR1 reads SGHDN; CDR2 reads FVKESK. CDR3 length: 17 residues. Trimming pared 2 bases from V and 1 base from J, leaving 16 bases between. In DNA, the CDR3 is TGTGCCAGCAGCCAACATCTAACTAGGTTAGGCACAGATACGCAGTATTTT. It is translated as CASSQHLTRLGTDTQYF.

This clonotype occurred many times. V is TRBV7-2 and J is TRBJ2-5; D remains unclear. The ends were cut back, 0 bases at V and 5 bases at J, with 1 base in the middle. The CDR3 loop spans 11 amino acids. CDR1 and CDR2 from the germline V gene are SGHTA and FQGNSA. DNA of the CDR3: TGTGCCAGCAGCTTAGCGGAGACCCAGTACTTC. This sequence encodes CASSLAETQYF.

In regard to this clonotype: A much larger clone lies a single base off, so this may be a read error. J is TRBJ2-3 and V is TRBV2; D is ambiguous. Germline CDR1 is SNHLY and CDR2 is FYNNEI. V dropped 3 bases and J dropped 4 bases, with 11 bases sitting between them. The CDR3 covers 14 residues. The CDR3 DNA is TGTGCCAGCAGTGAGGGTCGACGCGCAGATACGCAGTATTTT. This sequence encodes CASSEGRRADTQYF.

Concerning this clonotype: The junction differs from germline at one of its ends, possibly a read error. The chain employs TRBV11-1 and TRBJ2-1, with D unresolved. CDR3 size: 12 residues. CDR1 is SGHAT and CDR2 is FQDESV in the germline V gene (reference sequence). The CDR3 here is CASSGTYNGQFF. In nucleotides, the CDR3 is TGTGCCAGCAGCGGTACCTACAATGGGCAGTTCTTC.

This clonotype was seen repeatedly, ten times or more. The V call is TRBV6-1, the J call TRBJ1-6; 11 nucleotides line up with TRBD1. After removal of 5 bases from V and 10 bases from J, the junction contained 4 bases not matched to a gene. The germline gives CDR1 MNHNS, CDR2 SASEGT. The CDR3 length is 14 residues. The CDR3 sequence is CASSRWTGGSPLHF. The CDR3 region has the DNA TGTGCCAGCAGTCGCTGGACAGGGGGCTCACCCCTCCACTTT.

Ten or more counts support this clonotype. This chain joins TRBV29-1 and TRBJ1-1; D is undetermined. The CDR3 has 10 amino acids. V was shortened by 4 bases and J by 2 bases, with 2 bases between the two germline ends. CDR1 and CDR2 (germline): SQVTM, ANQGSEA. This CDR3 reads CSVVNTEAFF. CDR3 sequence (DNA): TGCAGCGTTGTAAACACTGAAGCTTTCTTT.

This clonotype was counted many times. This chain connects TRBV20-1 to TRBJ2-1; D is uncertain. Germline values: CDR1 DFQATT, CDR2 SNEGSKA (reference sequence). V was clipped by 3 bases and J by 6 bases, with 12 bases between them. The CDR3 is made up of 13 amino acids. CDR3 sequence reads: CSASPGLGNEQFF. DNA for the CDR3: TGCAGTGCTAGTCCCGGGTTGGGCAATGAGCAGTTCTTC.

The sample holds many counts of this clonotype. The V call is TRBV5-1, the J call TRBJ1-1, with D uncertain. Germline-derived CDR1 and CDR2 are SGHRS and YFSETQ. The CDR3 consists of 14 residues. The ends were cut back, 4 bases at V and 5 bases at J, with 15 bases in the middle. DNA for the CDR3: TGCGCCAGCAGCCAGGATGTTGGTGGGACTGAAGCTTTCTTT. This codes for CASSQDVGGTEAFF.